The 25 T cell receptor beta chains in this list originate from one sample, sequenced in a study of regulatory T cells in long-lasting Graves disease. Researchers made TCR beta libraries by using iRepertoire HTBI primers and running Arm-PCR on CDR3 regions. TCRdb recomputed calls from the multiplex PCR reads with MiXCR, one row per CDR3 protein. The sample has a few hundred thousand distinct CDR3 sequences, 12% to 15% seen once. This sample's time point: newly diagnosed GD, antithyroid drugs for less than 3 months. RNA extracted from PBMCs served as the sequencing template. These data were likewise used in another study, on T cells in Graves' hyperthyroidism and ophthalmopathy.

The source was peripheral blood mononuclear cells (PBMCs), collected at new diagnosis, from a patient treated with antithyroid drugs. These receptors were collected from a woman in her forties or fifties with Graves disease.

The rearrangement uses TRBV6-2 or TRBV6-3 and TRBJ2-7; D gene uncertain. Per germline, CDR1 MNHEY and CDR2 SVGEGT. The CDR3 is made up of 14 amino acids. V lost 0 bases and J 3 bases, leaving 9 bases between the germline ends. CDR3 in amino acids: CASSYSGLIYEQYF. The CDR3 coding sequence is TGTGCCAGCAGTTACTCGGGTTTGATCTACGAGCAGTACTTC.

This clonotype was observed a handful of times. This rearrangement joins TRBV5-6 to TRBJ2-2; no clear D gene. The germline CDR1 and CDR2 sequences are SGHDT and YYEEEE. The CDR3 has 14 residues. V was clipped by 0 bases and J by 2 bases, with 5 bases between them. CDR3 in DNA: TGTGCCAGCAGCTTGGTACACAACACCGGGGAGCTGTTTTTT. Translated, it gives CASSLVHNTGELFF.

This clonotype was seen many times. The chain has TRBV2 and TRBJ1-4; D perhaps matches TRBD1 (5 bases). CDR1 is SNHLY, CDR2 FYNNEI, per germline. This CDR3 region has 15 residues. V lost 8 bases to trimming and J lost 0 bases, with 13 bases between them. This CDR3 reads CASLWDSATNEKLFF. As DNA, the CDR3 is TGTGCCAGCCTGTGGGACTCTGCAACTAATGAAAAACTGTTTTTT.

This clonotype has more than one count but fewer than ten. The chain employs TRBV24-1 and TRBJ2-1; TRBD2 agrees at 8 bases. CDR1 and CDR2 (germline): KGHDR, SFDVKD. J lost 1 base, V lost 6 bases, and 4 bases had no gene match. The CDR3 totals 15 residues. The CDR3 DNA is TGTGCCACCAGTAGCGGGAGTCGATCCTACAATGAGCAGTTCTTC. It yields the protein CATSSGSRSYNEQFF.

To note about this clonotype: One base away lies a much larger clone, so this may be a sequencing read error. The J gene is TRBJ2-5, the V gene TRBV29-1, with TRBD1 identical over 7 bases. Germline values: CDR1 SQVTM, CDR2 ANQGSEA. The CDR3 has 12 residues. V shed 4 bases, J shed 4 bases, and the junction held 3 bases outside the gene matches. Written as DNA, the CDR3 is TGCAGCGTTGGCAGGGGGATAGAGACCCAGTACTTC. Its translation: CSVGRGIETQYF.

This clonotype showed up many times. This sequence joins TRBV24-1 and TRBJ2-5; no firm D call. CDR3 size: 15 residues. Germline V gene sequence: CDR1 KGHDR, CDR2 SFDVKD. V lost 0 bases, J lost 5 bases, and 12 bases lay in between. CDR3 bases: TGTGCCACCAGTGATTTGAGGCACGGAACGGAGACCCAGTACTTC. Its translation: CATSDLRHGTETQYF.

This clonotype turned up a few times. V usage is TRBV3-1 and J usage is TRBJ2-7, with D perhaps TRBD2 (5 bases). The germline V gene has CDR1 LGHDT and CDR2 YNNKEL (reference sequence). The V end was cut by 4 bases, the J end by 2 bases, with 15 bases between. The CDR3 is made up of 15 amino acids. This CDR3 reads CASSPLRGRAYEQYF. The CDR3 nucleotides read TGTGCCAGCAGCCCCCTCCGGGGAAGGGCCTACGAGCAGTACTTC.

In this sample, this clonotype turned up once. The chain joins TRBV5-1 to TRBJ2-4, with 14 bases identical to TRBD2. The V gene end was trimmed by 6 bases and the J gene end by 10 bases; junction bases not matched to a gene: 9. The germline V gene has CDR1 SGHRS and CDR2 YFSETQ. This CDR3 spans 15 amino acids. CDR3 sequence reads: CASTSPTSGGGIQYF. The CDR3 nucleotides are TGCGCCAGCACCTCCCCGACTAGCGGGGGGGGGATTCAGTACTTC.

The gene calls are TRBV29-1 and TRBJ2-4, with 9 bases that match TRBD1. V dropped 6 bases and J dropped 3; count of bases not matched to a gene: 9. Germline V gives CDR1 SQVTM, CDR2 ANQGSEA. The CDR3 has 15 amino acids. As DNA, the CDR3 is TGCAGCGTCAAGGAACAGGGGGCTAGCAAAAACATTCAGTACTTC. Encoded protein: CSVKEQGASKNIQYF.

With regard to this clonotype: A read error may be the cause here, since a much bigger clone is one base away. CDR3 loop: CSVPQPNYDYTF. For the CDR3, the DNA is TGCAGCGTCCCGCAGCCTAACTATGACTACACCTTC. J is TRBJ1-2 and V is TRBV29-1; no clear D gene. The CDR3 has 12 amino acids. The germline V gene encodes CDR1 SQVTM and CDR2 ANQGSEA.

The chain has TRBV3-1 and TRBJ1-2; tentatively, D is TRBD1 (6 bases). The CDR3 consists of 18 residues. Deletions cut 0 bases from V and 8 bases from J, with 25 bases between. Germline V gene data show CDR1 as LGHDT and CDR2 as YNNKEL (reference sequence). The CDR3 DNA sequence: TGTGCCAGCAGCCAAGATTTCTCGACCGAGTGGGGGGCGGGAGGCTACACCTTC. Translated, it gives CASSQDFSTEWGAGGYTF. The entire variable domain, with the rest obtained from reference TRBV3-1 and TRBJ1-2, is as follows: DTAVSQTPKYLVTQMGNDKSIKCEQNLGHDTMYWYKQDSKKFLKIMFSYNNKELIINETVPNRFSPKSPDKAHLNLHINSLELGDSAVYFCASSQDFSTEWGAGGYTFGSGTRLTVV.

This clonotype was detected ten times or more. The chain combines TRBV7-3 with TRBJ2-1; D is ambiguous. This CDR3 has 16 amino acids. V lost 2 bases to trimming and J lost 5 bases, with 16 bases between them. Germline V gives CDR1 SGHTA, CDR2 FQGTGA. The CDR3 sequence: CASSLLRVEYDNEQFF. CDR3 in DNA: TGTGCCAGCAGCTTACTAAGGGTTGAGTACGACAATGAGCAGTTCTTC.

This clonotype occurred many times. The V call is TRBV10-3, the J call TRBJ2-1; D possibly corresponds to TRBD2 (5 bases). Germline-derived CDR1 and CDR2 are ENHRY and SYGVKD. V was shortened by 0 bases and J by 6 bases, with 9 bases between the two germline ends. This CDR3 contains 14 residues. CDR3: CAISESEGFNEQFF. The CDR3 DNA sequence: TGTGCCATCAGTGAGTCCGAGGGTTTCAATGAGCAGTTCTTC.

This chain connects TRBV30 to TRBJ2-7, with 9 bases that match TRBD1. The germline V gene encodes CDR1 GTSNPN and CDR2 SVGIG (reference sequence). The J segment lost 2 bases and the V segment lost 4 bases, leaving 9 bases of the junction unmatched. CDR3 length equals 15 residues. Written as DNA, the CDR3 is TGTGCCTGGACCAAGACCGGGACAGGGCCCTACGAGCAGTACTTC. Translation: CAWTKTGTGPYEQYF.

This clonotype was counted many times. The chain couples TRBV11-2 to TRBJ2-3; the D is unclear. CDR1 and CDR2 (germline): SGHAT, FQNNGV. V lost 1 base to trimming and J lost 4 bases, with 3 bases between them. CDR3 length: 12 amino acids. The chain's CDR3 is CASSLAPDTQYF. CDR3 DNA sequence: TGTGCCAGCAGCTTAGCTCCAGATACGCAGTATTTT.

There are a few counts of this clonotype. The CDR3 nucleotides are TGTGCCAGCAGTTTTCAGGAAGAGACCCAGTACTTC. Its translation: CASSFQEETQYF. The chain couples TRBV28 to TRBJ2-5; D gene uncertain. The length of the CDR3 is 12 residues. CDR1 MDHEN and CDR2 SYDVKM come from the germline V gene. V dropped 3 bases and J dropped 3 bases, with 5 bases sitting between them.

This clonotype was observed many times. The chain has TRBV12-3 or TRBV12-4 and TRBJ2-7; D is uncertain. V was pared by 3 bases and J by 1 base, with 13 bases between. This CDR3 region has 15 residues. The CDR3 DNA follows: TGTGCCAGCAGTTTTGGGCAGGCGATTTCCTACGAGCAGTACTTC. Its translation is CASSFGQAISYEQYF.

A few counts support this clonotype. The chain links TRBV4-2 to TRBJ2-7; a weak D match, TRBD2 (5 bases). The CDR3 is 14 residues long. The V gene lost 0 bases and the J gene lost 7 bases, with 13 bases spanning the gap. Germline assignment: CDR1 LGHNA and CDR2 YNFKEQ. Written as DNA, the CDR3 is TGTGCCAGCAGCCAAGATAGTACTAGAGGTGAGCAGTACTTC. Amino acid sequence: CASSQDSTRGEQYF.

This clonotype showed up many times. The chain combines TRBV7-9 with TRBJ1-1; D is unresolved. The CDR3 contains 14 residues. With 2 bases removed from V and 1 base from J, the gap between germline ends came to 8 bases. Germline V gene data show CDR1 as SEHNR and CDR2 as FQNEAQ (reference sequence). The CDR3 is CASSLSVENTEAFF. CDR3 sequence (DNA): TGTGCCAGCAGCTTATCTGTAGAGAACACTGAAGCTTTCTTT.

V and J are TRBV13 and TRBJ2-3; 12 nucleotides match TRBD2. The DNA end lines up better with TRBJ2-5; the J call may be wrong. The germline CDR1 and CDR2 sequences are PRHDT and FYEKMQ (reference sequence). The CDR3 has 20 amino acids. For the CDR3, the DNA is TGTGCCAGCAGCTCCCGACTAGCGGGGGCGTTGGGATTAGGGTCGGAGACCCAGTACTTC. Residues: CASSSRLAGALGLGSETQYF.

On this clonotype itself: With a much larger clone just one base away, this may be a read error. This CDR3 reads CASSITSTGATSKKETQYF. The CDR3 nucleotides are TGTGCCAGCAGTATAACCTCGACAGGGGCAACAAGCAAAAAAGAGACCCAGTACTTC. The rearrangement links TRBV28 to TRBJ2-1, with 8 bases lining up with TRBD1. The DNA end is more similar to TRBJ2-5, so the J call may be wrong. The germline gives CDR1 MDHEN, CDR2 SYDVKM. There are 19 residues in the CDR3.

This clonotype was recorded many times. CDR3 in DNA: TGTGCCAGCAGTTTGACAGGGGTTACTGAAGCTTTCTTT. Its protein product is CASSLTGVTEAFF. The rearrangement uses TRBV28 and TRBJ1-1, with 8 bases identical to TRBD1. The CDR3 sequence is 13 residues long. CDR1 is MDHEN and CDR2 is SYDVKM in the germline V gene. J gave up 5 bases and V 3 bases, and 2 bases lay outside the gene matches.

This clonotype has ten or more counts. The chain carries TRBV5-6 and TRBJ1-5; D is undetermined. This CDR3 has 9 residues. Looked up from germline, CDR1 is SGHDT and CDR2 is YYEEEE. The V end was cut by 1 base, the J end by 15 bases, with 5 bases between. The CDR3: CASSLSGHF. In DNA form, the CDR3 reads TGTGCCAGCAGCTTGTCAGGGCATTTT. The full variable domain, rest sourced from reference TRBV5-6 and TRBJ1-5, is DAGVTQSPTHLIKTRGQQVTLRCSPKSGHDTVSWYQQALGQGPQFIFQYYEEEERQRGNFPDRFSGHQFPNYSSELNVNALLLGDSALYLCASSLSGHFGDGTRLSIL.

The gene calls are TRBV2 and TRBJ2-3, with 9 bases that match TRBD1. CDR1 is SNHLY, CDR2 FYNNEI, per germline. This CDR3 is 15 amino acids long. J lost 5 bases, V lost 4 bases, and 7 bases had no gene match. The CDR3 spells CASSGRDRVGDTQYF. In DNA, the CDR3 is TGTGCCAGCAGTGGCCGGGACAGGGTAGGAGATACGCAGTATTTT.

There are many counts of this clonotype. The chain combines TRBV9 with TRBJ2-1, with 9 positions matching TRBD1. Per germline, CDR1 SGDLS and CDR2 YYNGEE. V shed 0 bases, J shed 4 bases, and the junction held 5 bases outside the gene matches. The CDR3 has 16 residues. The CDR3 DNA reads TGTGCCAGCAGCGTAGAAACAGGGGGCGCATACAATGAGCAGTTCTTC. Amino acids: CASSVETGGAYNEQFF.